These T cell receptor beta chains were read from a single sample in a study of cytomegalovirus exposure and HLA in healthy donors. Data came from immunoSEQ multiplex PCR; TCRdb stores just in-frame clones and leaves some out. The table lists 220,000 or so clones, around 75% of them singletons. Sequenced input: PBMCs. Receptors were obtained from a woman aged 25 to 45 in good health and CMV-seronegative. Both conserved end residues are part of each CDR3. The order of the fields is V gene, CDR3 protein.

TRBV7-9 CASSLAPAGSYEQYF
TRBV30 CAWSVRREGNTQYF
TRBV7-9 CASSPRTGREQYF
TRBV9 CASSVGTSGSQETQYF
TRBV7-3 CASALRGSDSGRSNTGELFF
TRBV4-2 CASSPERNTEAFF
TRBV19 CASSVTGAGNTIYF
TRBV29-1 CSVRQGEQPQHF
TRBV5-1 CASSNSGGVTEAFF
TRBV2 CASSEAQGPDTQYF
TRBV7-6 CASSLVEGDGTQYF
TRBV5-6 CASSLVDPYGYTF
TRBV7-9 CAVGDRNTGELFF
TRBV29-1 CSVTENYGYTF
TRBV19 CASTGIEAFF
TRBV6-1 CASRGQERPYEKLFF
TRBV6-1 CATTPAGDQETQYF
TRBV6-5 CASSYFTGVGYTF
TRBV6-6 CASTRRETDTQYF
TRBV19 CASSPRQGRRTEAFF
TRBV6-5 CASSPDSNTEAFF
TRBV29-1 CSVEANTEAFF
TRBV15 CATSRPVRDRAAGQFF
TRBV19 CASSTTGVLGVNTEAFF
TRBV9 CASSGAPRDTQYF
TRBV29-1 CSVAQGDETQYF
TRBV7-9 CSSSSIGSDFQYF
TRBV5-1 CASSEGQGTGGYTF
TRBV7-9 CASSRLQGADTEAFF
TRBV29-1 CSVAGQGYTEAFF
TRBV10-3 CAISDSGSNTEAFF